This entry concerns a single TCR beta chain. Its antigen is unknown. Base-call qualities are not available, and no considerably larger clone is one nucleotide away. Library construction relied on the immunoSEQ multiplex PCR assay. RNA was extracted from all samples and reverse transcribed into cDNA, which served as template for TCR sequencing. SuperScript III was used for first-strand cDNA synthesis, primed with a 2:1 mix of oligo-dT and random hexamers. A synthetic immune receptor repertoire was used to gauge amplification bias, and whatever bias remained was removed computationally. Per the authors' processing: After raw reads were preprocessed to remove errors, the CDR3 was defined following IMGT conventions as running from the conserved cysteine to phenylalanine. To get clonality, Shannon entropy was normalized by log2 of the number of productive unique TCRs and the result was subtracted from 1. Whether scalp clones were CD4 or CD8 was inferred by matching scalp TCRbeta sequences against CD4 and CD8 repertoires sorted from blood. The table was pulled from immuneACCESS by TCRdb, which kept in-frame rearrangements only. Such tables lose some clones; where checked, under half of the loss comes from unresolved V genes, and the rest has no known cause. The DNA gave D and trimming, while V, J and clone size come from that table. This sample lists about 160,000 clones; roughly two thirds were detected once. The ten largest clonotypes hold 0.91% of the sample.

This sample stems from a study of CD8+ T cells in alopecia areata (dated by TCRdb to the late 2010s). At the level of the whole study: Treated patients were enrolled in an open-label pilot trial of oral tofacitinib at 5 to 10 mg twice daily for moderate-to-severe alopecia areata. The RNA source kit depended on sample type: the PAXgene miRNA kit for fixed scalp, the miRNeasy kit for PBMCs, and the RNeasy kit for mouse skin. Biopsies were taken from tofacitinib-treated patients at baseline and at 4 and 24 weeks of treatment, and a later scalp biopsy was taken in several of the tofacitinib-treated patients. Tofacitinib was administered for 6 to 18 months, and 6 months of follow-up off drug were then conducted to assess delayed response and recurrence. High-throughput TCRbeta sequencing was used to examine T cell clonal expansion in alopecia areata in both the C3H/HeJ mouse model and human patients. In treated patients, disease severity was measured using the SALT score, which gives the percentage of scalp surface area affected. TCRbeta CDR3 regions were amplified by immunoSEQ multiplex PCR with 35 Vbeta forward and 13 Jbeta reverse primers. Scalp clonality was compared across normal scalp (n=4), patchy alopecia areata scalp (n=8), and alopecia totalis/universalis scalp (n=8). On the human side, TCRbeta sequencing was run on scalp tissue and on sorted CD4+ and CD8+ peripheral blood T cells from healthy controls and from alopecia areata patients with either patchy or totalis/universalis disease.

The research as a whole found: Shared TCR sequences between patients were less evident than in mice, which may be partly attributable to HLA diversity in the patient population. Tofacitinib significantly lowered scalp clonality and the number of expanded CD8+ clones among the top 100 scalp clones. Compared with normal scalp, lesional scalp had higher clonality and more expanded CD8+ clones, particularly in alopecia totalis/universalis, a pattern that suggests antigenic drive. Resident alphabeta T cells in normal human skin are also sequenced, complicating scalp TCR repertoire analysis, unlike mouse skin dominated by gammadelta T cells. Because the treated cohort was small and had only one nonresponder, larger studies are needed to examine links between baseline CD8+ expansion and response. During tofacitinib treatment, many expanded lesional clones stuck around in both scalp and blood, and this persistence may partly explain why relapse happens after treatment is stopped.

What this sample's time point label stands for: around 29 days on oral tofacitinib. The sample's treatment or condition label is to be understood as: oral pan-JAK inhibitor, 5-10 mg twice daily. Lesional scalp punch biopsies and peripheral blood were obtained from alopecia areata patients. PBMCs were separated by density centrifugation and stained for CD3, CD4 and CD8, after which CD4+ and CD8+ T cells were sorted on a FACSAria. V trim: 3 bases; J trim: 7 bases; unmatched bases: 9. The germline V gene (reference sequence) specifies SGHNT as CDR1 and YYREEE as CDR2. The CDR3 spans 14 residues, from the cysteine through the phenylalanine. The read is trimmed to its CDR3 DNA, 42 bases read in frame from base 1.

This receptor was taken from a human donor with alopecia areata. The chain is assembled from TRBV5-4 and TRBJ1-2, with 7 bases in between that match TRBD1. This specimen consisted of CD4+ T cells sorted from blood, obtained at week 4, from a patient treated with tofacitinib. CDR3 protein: CASSSQGRRTGYTF. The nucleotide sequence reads TGTGCCAGCAGCTCACAGGGGCGGCGAACTGGCTACACCTTC. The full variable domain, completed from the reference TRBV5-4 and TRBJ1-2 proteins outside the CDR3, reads ETGVTQSPTHLIKTRGQQVTLRCSSQSGHNTVSWYQQALGQGPQFIFQYYREEENGRGNFPPRFSGLQFPNYSSELNVNALELDDSALYLCASSSQGRRTGYTFGSGTRLTVV.